This T cell receptor beta chain was observed in a study of blood T cells in healthy people across ages. Total RNA extracted from each sample amounted to at least 5.5 micrograms. The CDR3 spans 13 residues. Germline-derived CDR1 and CDR2 are MNHNS and SASEGT. V gave up 10 bases and J gave up 10 bases, with 17 bases separating them. Combining a sample-barcoded 5' primer with a J-beta primer mix, a second PCR ran for roughly 7 to 12 cycles. Using its own MiXCR run on the 5' RACE reads, TCRdb lists one record per CDR3 protein. Of roughly 1,500,000 distinct CDR3 sequences listed, about 31% are singletons. The V and J genes are TRBV6-1 and TRBJ1-6, with a weak D call TRBD1 (6 bases). This sequence originates from a woman in her twenties or thirties in good health. The sequenced sample consisted of blood. The CDR3 sequence: CATGESLGSPLHF. The CDR3, as DNA: TGTGCCACAGGGGAGAGCCTGGGCTCACCCCTCCACTTT.